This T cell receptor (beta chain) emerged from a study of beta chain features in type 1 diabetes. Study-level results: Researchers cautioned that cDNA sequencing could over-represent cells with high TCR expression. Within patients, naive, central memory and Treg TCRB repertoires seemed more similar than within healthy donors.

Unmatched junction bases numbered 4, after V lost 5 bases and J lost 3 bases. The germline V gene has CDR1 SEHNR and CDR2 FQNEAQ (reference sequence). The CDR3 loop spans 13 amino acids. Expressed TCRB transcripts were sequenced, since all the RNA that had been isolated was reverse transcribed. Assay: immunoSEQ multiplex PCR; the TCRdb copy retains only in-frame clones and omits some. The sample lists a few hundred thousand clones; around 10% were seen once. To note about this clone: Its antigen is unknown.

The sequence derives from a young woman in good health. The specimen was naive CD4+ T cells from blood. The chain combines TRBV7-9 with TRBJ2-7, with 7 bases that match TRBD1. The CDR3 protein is CASSRGQNYEQYF. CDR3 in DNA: TGTGCCAGCAGCCGGGGACAGAACTACGAGCAGTACTTC.